The sequence of this T cell receptor (beta chain) was determined in a study of blood T cells in healthy people across ages. Study background: About one barcoded TCR beta cDNA was captured per two T cells. Overall study findings and caveats: Long-lived donors carried more naive CD4+ cells and greater diversity than aged donors.

Primed by a sample-barcoded 5' primer and a J-beta primer mix, a second PCR proceeded for about 6 to 11 cycles. Sequencing recovered at least 3 million CDR3-containing paired-end reads from each sample. TCRdb fed the 5' RACE reads into MiXCR, producing one record per CDR3 protein. The profile shows 1.2 million to 1.5 million distinct CDR3 sequences, 42% of them singletons. The table lists this clonotype with a few counts. Its target is not known. The receptor was derived from a woman in her late teens or twenties in good health. The source material was blood.

CDR3 in DNA: TGTGCCAGCAGCCGGACGGACGCTGTTTGGGAGACCCAGTACTTC. Encoded protein: CASSRTDAVWETQYF. V usage is TRBV7-9 and J usage is TRBJ2-5; D not resolved. Deletions cut 5 bases from V and 5 bases from J, with 18 bases between. The CDR3 length is 15 residues. Germline V lookup: CDR1 SEHNR, CDR2 FQNEAQ (reference sequence).